These 6 T cell receptor beta chains were sequenced from one sample in a study of shared clonotypes between healthy human individuals. Clones were sequenced by immunoSEQ multiplex PCR, and TCRdb holds only the in-frame ones, with some missing. Seen here are roughly 2.5 million clones, more than 80% observed once, and the top ten hold around 0.14%. The sample comprised naive CD4+ T cells sorted from blood. Noted subset: CD45RA+ positively selected. These receptors were obtained from a young man in good health.

This clone was detected only once. One end of the junction does not line up with germline, which may come from a read error. The rearrangement links TRBV7-7 to TRBJ2-7; TRBD2 matches at 10 bases. This CDR3 is 17 amino acids long. CDR1 and CDR2 (germline): SSHAT, FNYEAQ (reference sequence). In DNA, the CDR3 is TGCGCCAGCAGCCCGGGACTAGCGAGGGAGGGGCCCTACGAGCAGTACTTC. Translating gives CASSPGLAREGPYEQYF.

This chain uses TRBV12-5 with TRBJ2-2; 9 bases line up with TRBD1. Germline values: CDR1 LGHNT, CDR2 FRNRAP. After removal of 9 bases from V and 5 bases from J, the junction contained 4 bases not matched to a gene. The length of the CDR3 is 13 residues. CDR3 protein: CASRDRETGELFF. CDR3 DNA: TGTGCTAGCCGGGACAGGGAAACCGGGGAGCTGTTTTTT.

This clone was picked up one time. The chain has TRBV11-2 and TRBJ1-1; D call uncertain. Germline V gene sequence: CDR1 SGHAT, CDR2 FQNNGV. This CDR3 is 16 amino acids long. V lost 2 bases to trimming and J lost 0 bases, with 13 bases between them. The CDR3 bases are TGTGCCAGCAGCTTACCCCCTGGGAGAATGAACACTGAAGCTTTCTTT. Amino acid sequence: CASSLPPGRMNTEAFF.

About this clone: Other nucleotide sequences in the sample specify the same CDR3. The chain joins TRBV11-2 to TRBJ2-3; D not certain. Germline CDR1 and CDR2: SGHAT and FQNNGV. V was pared by 1 base and J by 6 bases, with 5 bases between. The CDR3 contains 12 residues. As DNA, the CDR3 is TGTGCCAGCAGCTTAGGGGTGGATACGCAGTATTTT. As protein: CASSLGVDTQYF.

This chain uses TRBV9 with TRBJ2-7; TRBD1 agrees at 9 bases. V dropped 0 bases and J dropped 1; count of bases not matched to a gene: 2. The germline gives CDR1 SGDLS, CDR2 YYNGEE. This CDR3 is built from 15 residues. As DNA, the CDR3 is TGTGCCAGCAGCGTAGGGGACAGGGCGTCCTACGAGCAGTACTTC. Encoded protein: CASSVGDRASYEQYF.

Concerning this clone itself: Other DNA sequences within the sample encode an identical CDR3. The chain employs TRBV7-9 and TRBJ2-7; TRBD1 aligns across 9 bases. V was pared by 1 base and J by 3 bases, with 4 bases of the junction left unmatched. The CDR3 has 15 residues. Germline-derived CDR1 and CDR2 are SEHNR and FQNEAQ (reference sequence). The CDR3 spells CASSLGGTGLYEQYF. For the CDR3, the DNA is TGTGCCAGCAGCTTAGGAGGGACAGGGCTCTACGAGCAGTACTTC.